This T cell receptor (beta chain) was identified in a study of T-cell reconstitution after alpha-beta-depleted transplantation in children. Notes on the study in general: It was newly produced T cells that mostly accounted for T-cell counts and diversity one year after transplant. Some patients owed their high day-60 TCRbeta diversity to surviving recipient T cells and thymic progenitors. The origin of alpha-beta T cells about two months after transplant was reportedly several hundred expanded graft clones.

The TCRbeta library incorporated unique molecular identifiers. One entry per CDR3 protein, called by TCRdb with MiXCR from the PCR reads. The repertoire has about 600,000 distinct CDR3 sequences, roughly 13% of them found once; the top ten carry roughly 2.3%. This clonotype turned up a few times. The antigen is not known. After removal of 5 bases from V and 6 bases from J, the junction contained 23 bases not matched to a gene. This CDR3 has 21 amino acids. CDR1 and CDR2 from the germline V gene are DFQATT and SNEGSKA (reference sequence). Sequences were derived from PBMCs, mostly from graft donor cells, sampled 360 days after TCRalphabeta/CD19-depleted stem cell transplant. This sequence originates from a male patient under 18 who had a stem cell transplant for acute myeloid leukemia, so the T cells may come from the graft donor. V usage is TRBV20-1 and J usage is TRBJ2-2; 14 positions agree with TRBD2. CDR3 protein: CSALAKGGWGTSGSMSGELFF. The DNA for the CDR3 is TGCAGTGCTCTTGCTAAGGGAGGGTGGGGGACTAGCGGGAGTATGTCCGGGGAGCTGTTTTTT.